This T cell receptor beta chain was documented in a study of T cell repertoires in cytomegalovirus infection. General study findings and limits: Cumulative frequency of public TCR beta families picked out carriers of CMV plus the relevant HLA. Ex vivo, HLA-C-restricted CMV-specific TCR beta clonotypes prevailed over the rest of the response.

This clonotype has more than one count but fewer than ten. Its antigen is unknown. In TCRdb, the reads were re-called with MiXCR into one record per CDR3 protein. The sample lists 560,000 or so distinct CDR3 sequences, approximately 15% occurring once. This TCR derives from a human donor in good health (CMV status not recorded). Some clones in this sample may be carry-over from other donors' samples. Input material: CD8+ T cells from PBMCs.

CDR3 DNA sequence: TGTGCCAGCAGCCAAGGAGGGAGAAGCGAGCAGTACTTC. Translation: CASSQGGRSEQYF. The V and J genes are TRBV14 and TRBJ2-7; possibly TRBD2 for D (5 bases). Deletions cut 1 base from V and 6 bases from J, with 10 bases between. Germline V gene lookup returns CDR1 SGHDN and CDR2 FVKESK. CDR3 length equals 13 residues. Complete variable domain (other parts from reference TRBV14 and TRBJ2-7): EAGVTQFPSHSVIEKGQTVTLRCDPISGHDNLYWYRRVMGKEIKFLLHFVKESKQDESGMPNNRFLAERTGGTYSTLKVQPAELEDSGVYFCASSQGGRSEQYFGPGTRLTVT.